The rows below give T cell receptor beta chains drawn from one sample of a study of blood T cell repertoires in COVID-19. Some clones are missing from TCRdb's copy, which holds only in-frame ones; the method was immunoSEQ multiplex PCR. The table records some 120,000 clones, about four fifths of them present only once. Material for sequencing was peripheral blood. All receptors come from a man aged 35 to 55 with active or convalescent COVID-19. CDR3s leave out the opening cysteine and the closing phenylalanine or tryptophan.

j_call v_call cdr3_aa
TRBJ1-2 TRBV5-1 ASSLDINYGYT
TRBJ1-2 TRBV6-5 ASSYTGTGNGYT
TRBJ1-1 TRBV6-1 ASSERLGRGVAF
TRBJ2-1 TRBV10-3 AISASGQGDNEQF
TRBJ2-5 TRBV5-4 ASSWAGYQETQY
TRBJ1-4 TRBV18 ASSPRTTTNEKLF
TRBJ1-1 TRBV28 ASDSSNTEAF
TRBJ1-5 TRBV5-1 ASSPGYSNQPQH
TRBJ2-1 TRBV2 ASSGSRGSNEQF
TRBJ2-2 TRBV6-5 ASSRTGGNTGELF
TRBJ2-3 TRBV13 ASSSGLAGTDTQY
TRBJ1-5 TRBV2 ASSPHSQPQH
TRBJ2-3 TRBV11-2 ASSFGGATDTQY
TRBJ2-3 TRBV18 ASSPPGRLSTDTQY
TRBJ1-6 TRBV19 AGGQGGDSPLH
TRBJ2-3 TRBV12-5 ASGADGLVAIPDTQY
TRBJ2-1 TRBV5-1 ASSLDSYNEQF
TRBJ2-1 TRBV19 ASSGSSYNEQF
TRBJ1-2 TRBV9 ASSPSTQDYGYT
TRBJ1-1 TRBV9 ASSVIPVNTEAF
TRBJ2-2 TRBV7-6 ASSYGRANTGELF
TRBJ1-5 TRBV18 ASSRGELTVQPNQPQH
TRBJ1-2 TRBV25-1 ASSGGSYYGYT
TRBJ1-5 TRBV19 ASSIVRGVNQPQH
TRBJ1-5 TRBV7-6 ASGTGEDQPQH
TRBJ1-2 TRBV19 ASRRGLGNGYT
TRBJ2-1 TRBV7-2 ASSFPGTGSYNEQF
TRBJ1-1 TRBV4-1 ASSLGGPTNTEAF
TRBJ2-1 TRBV6-5 ASSPGLAFNEQF
TRBJ2-5 TRBV4-2 ASSRSEGVETQY
TRBJ1-2 TRBV7-2 ASSLDRVSRGGYT
TRBJ1-3 TRBV3-1/TRBV3-2 ASSQDGANTIY
TRBJ1-2 TRBV12-3/TRBV12-4 ASSWNGDYGYT
TRBJ1-3 TRBV29-1 SAGQKGNTIY
TRBJ1-2 TRBV20-1 SASGGNYGYT
TRBJ1-1 TRBV7-9 ASSLASVGVEAF
TRBJ2-1 TRBV10-3 AISEGFTRAVARHEQF
TRBJ1-3 TRBV7-9 ASREGSGNTIY
TRBJ2-7 TRBV10-3 AISESKLAGVLPY
TRBJ2-7 TRBV5-5 ASSLSVSYEQY
TRBJ2-5 TRBV7-2 ASSLALRGGPETQY
TRBJ2-2 TRBV30 AWSGGQTNTGELF
TRBJ2-7 TRBV30 AVLAGWDYEQY
TRBJ2-5 TRBV5-6 ASSPKGGGTKTQY
TRBJ2-7 TRBV25-1 ASSDFSEQY
TRBJ1-2 TRBV6-1 ASSEGQGITDGYT
TRBJ2-1 TRBV18 ASSPIGQDYNEQF
TRBJ1-5 TRBV6-5 ASSYSGGDQPQH
TRBJ1-1 TRBV5-1 ASGGRWGEAF
TRBJ2-5 TRBV3-1/TRBV3-2 ASSQASGRGETQY
TRBJ1-2 TRBV13 ASSSAMGYT